This T cell receptor (beta chain) was captured by sequencing in a study of cytomegalovirus exposure and HLA in healthy donors. Regarding this clone: Its antigen is unidentified.

The CDR3 length is 15 residues. Trimming took 4 bases from V and 6 from J; bases not matched to a gene: 8. The germline V gene has CDR1 PRHDT and CDR2 FYEKMQ (reference sequence). Primers: 60 Vbeta forward and 13 Jbeta reverse. Generated by immunoSEQ multiplex PCR, the TCRdb table keeps only in-frame clones and is missing some. The sample has about 140,000 clones; the top ten hold more than 0.8%. General study results and limits: On later analysis, the bulk of CMV-associated TCR beta chains appeared to be HLA-restricted. A later analysis reportedly found that, within productive TCRs, an Asian-associated ancestry cluster had fewer N-insertions than the mean observed across the approximately 690 donors. In a later analysis, several top co-occurrence clusters appeared linked to parvovirus B19, influenza, CMV and Epstein-Barr virus.

Material for sequencing was PBMCs. This chain links TRBV13 with TRBJ2-7; 11 positions agree with TRBD2. This TCR was recovered from a male donor in good health and CMV-seronegative. CDR3 residues: CASSSSGTSGAEQYF. For the CDR3, the DNA is TGTGCCAGCAGCTCTTCCGGGACTAGCGGTGCCGAGCAGTACTTC. Complete variable domain (other parts from reference TRBV13 and TRBJ2-7): AAGVIQSPRHLIKEKRETATLKCYPIPRHDTVYWYQQGPGQDPQFLISFYEKMQSDKGSIPDRFSAQQFSDYHSELNMSSLELGDSALYFCASSSSGTSGAEQYFGPGTRLTVT.